This is a list of T cell receptor beta chains from one sample in a study of OX40 agonist ivuxolimab in advanced cancers. Profiled with immunoSEQ multiplex PCR; TCRdb holds only in-frame clones, not every one. The sample yields about 82,000 clones, around 85% seen once. The starting material was CD4+ or CD8+ T cells sorted from blood, obtained in a trial of the OX40 agonist ivuxolimab. These receptors were obtained from an adult with an advanced solid tumor such as melanoma, head and neck, liver or kidney cancer. CDR3s include the opening cysteine and the closing phenylalanine or tryptophan. D genes are given only for firm matches. Clone sizes are given selectively: once, few, many, or a class where the clone is expanded.

v_gene	abundance	d_gene	j_gene	CDR3aa	CDR3nt
TRBV10-3	NA	TRBD1	TRBJ1-2	CAGQGQGKDGYTF	TGTGCGGGACAGGGACAGGGTAAGGATGGCTACACCTTC
TRBV19	medium-sized	TRBD1	TRBJ1-6	CASRRQGVESSPLHF	TGTGCCAGTAGGAGACAGGGCGTTGAAAGCTCACCCCTCCACTTT
TRBV29-1	few	NA	TRBJ1-6	CSVSGARDSPLHF	TGCAGCGTCTCAGGGGCGCGAGATTCACCCCTCCACTTT
TRBV5-1	once	TRBD1	TRBJ2-1	CASSGVGQVGDEQFF	TGCGCCAGCAGCGGTGTTGGACAGGTGGGCGATGAGCAGTTCTTC
TRBV7-3	NA	NA	TRBJ2-3	CASSLGGAWDTQYF	TGTGCCAGCAGCTTAGGGGGGGCTTGGGATACGCAGTATTTT
TRBV5-1	once	NA	TRBJ2-5	CASSLFQLETQYF	TGCGCCAGCAGCTTGTTCCAGTTAGAGACCCAGTACTTC
TRBV10-3	once	NA	TRBJ2-1	CAISAQGGGSYNEQFF	TGTGCCATCAGTGCACAGGGTGGGGGGTCCTACAATGAGCAGTTCTTC
TRBV19	once	NA	TRBJ1-5	CASKSGRSNQPQHF	TGTGCCAGTAAATCGGGTCGGAGCAATCAGCCCCAGCATTTT
TRBV5-1	NA	NA	TRBJ2-4	CASSLGVGELNIQYF	TGCGCCAGCAGCTTGGGGGTCGGCGAGTTAAACATTCAGTACTTC
TRBV15	NA	NA	TRBJ1-2	CATSRDGQGYGYTF	TGTGCCACCAGCAGAGATGGGCAGGGCTATGGCTACACCTTC
TRBV7-2	once	NA	TRBJ1-6	CASSLEQKNSPLHF	TGTGCCAGCAGCTTAGAACAGAAAAATTCACCCCTCCACTTT
TRBV6-6	NA	NA	TRBJ1-2	CASSYSTGAGYGYTF	TGTGCCAGCAGTTACTCGACGGGGGCTGGCTATGGCTACACCTTC
TRBV6-1	NA	TRBD1	TRBJ1-5	CASTGQGAQPQHF	TGTGCCAGCACCGGACAGGGCGCCCAGCCCCAGCATTTT
TRBV27	few	NA	TRBJ1-2	CASALSSRNYGYTF	TGTGCCAGCGCGTTATCTAGCAGGAACTATGGCTACACCTTC
TRBV27	NA	TRBD1	TRBJ2-7	CASSLRGLEQYF	TGTGCCAGCAGTTTGAGGGGGCTCGAGCAGTACTTC
TRBV30	NA	NA	TRBJ2-5	CAWRGSETQYF	TGTGCCTGGAGGGGCTCGGAGACCCAGTACTTC